This T cell receptor (beta chain) was documented in a study of cytomegalovirus exposure and HLA in healthy donors. Study background: A prior analysis found 90 million to 120 million unique TCR beta sequences from around 190 million T cells. Genotyping showed 70% to 90% of about 370 donors falling in the Caucasian-associated ancestry cluster.

PCR amplification relied on 60 Vbeta primers (plus 13 Jbeta primers). Here immunoSEQ multiplex PCR was the method, and the copy in TCRdb shows in-frame clones only, minus some. Seen here are some 190,000 clones, approximately 80% observed once, and the top ten hold about 1.4%. This TCR was sampled from a girl aged 10 to 17 in good health and CMV-seropositive. The sequenced material came from PBMCs.

The CDR3 DNA is TGCGCCAGCAGCCCCCAGACAAGAATCACCGGGGAGCTGTTTTTT. Translated: CASSPQTRITGELFF. The gene calls are TRBV4-1 and TRBJ2-2; D remains unclear. Germline V gives CDR1 MGHRA, CDR2 YSYEKL. This CDR3 has 15 residues. V shed 4 bases and J shed 4 bases, with 13 bases lying between them.